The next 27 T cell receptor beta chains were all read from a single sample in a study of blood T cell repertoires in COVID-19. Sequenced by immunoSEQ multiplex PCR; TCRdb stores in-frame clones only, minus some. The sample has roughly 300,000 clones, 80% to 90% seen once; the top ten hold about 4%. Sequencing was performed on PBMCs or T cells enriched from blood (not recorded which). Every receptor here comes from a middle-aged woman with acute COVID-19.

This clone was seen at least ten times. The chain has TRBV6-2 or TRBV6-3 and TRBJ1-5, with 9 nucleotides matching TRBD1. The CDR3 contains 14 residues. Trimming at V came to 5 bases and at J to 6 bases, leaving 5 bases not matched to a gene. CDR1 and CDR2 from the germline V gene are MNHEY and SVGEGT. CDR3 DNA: TGTGCCAGCAGTGCCGGGACAGGGAGTCAGCCCCAGCATTTT. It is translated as CASSAGTGSQPQHF.

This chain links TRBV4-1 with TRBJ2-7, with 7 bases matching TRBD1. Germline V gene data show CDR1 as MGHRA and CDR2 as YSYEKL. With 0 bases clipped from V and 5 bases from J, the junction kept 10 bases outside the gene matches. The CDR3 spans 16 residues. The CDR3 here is CASSQERGGADHEQYF. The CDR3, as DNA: TGCGCCAGCAGCCAAGAACGAGGGGGCGCGGACCACGAGCAGTACTTC.

The CDR3: CASSDLGGHQETQYF. The CDR3 region has the DNA TGTGCCAGCAGTGATCTGGGCGGGCACCAAGAGACCCAGTACTTC. V and J are TRBV2 and TRBJ2-5; D perhaps matches TRBD2 (5 bases). Deletions cut 3 bases from V and 0 bases from J, with 11 bases between. The CDR3 sequence is 15 residues long. The germline gives CDR1 SNHLY, CDR2 FYNNEI.

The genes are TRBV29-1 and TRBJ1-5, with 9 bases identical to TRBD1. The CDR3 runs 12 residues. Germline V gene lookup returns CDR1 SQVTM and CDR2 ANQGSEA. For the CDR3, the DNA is TGCGGAGCCCGGACAGGGGATCAGCCCCAGCATTTT. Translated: CGARTGDQPQHF.

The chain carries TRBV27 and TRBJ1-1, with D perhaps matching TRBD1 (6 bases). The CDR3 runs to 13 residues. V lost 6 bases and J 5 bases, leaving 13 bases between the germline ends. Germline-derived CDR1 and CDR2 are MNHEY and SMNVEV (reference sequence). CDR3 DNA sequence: TGTGCCAGCAGGCCCAGGGGTTTGACTGAAGCTTTCTTT. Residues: CASRPRGLTEAFF.

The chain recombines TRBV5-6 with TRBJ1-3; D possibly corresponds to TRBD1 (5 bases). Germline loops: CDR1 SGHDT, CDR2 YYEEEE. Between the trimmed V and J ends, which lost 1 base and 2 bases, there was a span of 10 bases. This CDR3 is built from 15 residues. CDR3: CASSLLSGAGNTIYF. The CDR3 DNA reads TGTGCCAGCAGCTTGCTATCGGGGGCTGGAAACACCATATATTTT.

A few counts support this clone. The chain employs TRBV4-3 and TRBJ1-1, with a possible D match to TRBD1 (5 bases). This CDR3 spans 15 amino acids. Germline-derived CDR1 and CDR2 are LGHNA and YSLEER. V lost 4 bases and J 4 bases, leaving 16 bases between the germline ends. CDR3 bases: TGCGCCAGCAGCCCCCCGGGGGGTCAAGGCACTGAAGCTTTCTTT. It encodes CASSPPGGQGTEAFF.

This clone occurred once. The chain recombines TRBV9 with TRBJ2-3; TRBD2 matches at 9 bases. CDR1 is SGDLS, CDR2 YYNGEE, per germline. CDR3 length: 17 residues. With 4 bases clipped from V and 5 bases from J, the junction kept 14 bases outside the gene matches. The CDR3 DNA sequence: TGTGCCAGCAGCCTATCCCCTCCTAGCGGGAAGGGAGATACGCAGTATTTT. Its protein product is CASSLSPPSGKGDTQYF.

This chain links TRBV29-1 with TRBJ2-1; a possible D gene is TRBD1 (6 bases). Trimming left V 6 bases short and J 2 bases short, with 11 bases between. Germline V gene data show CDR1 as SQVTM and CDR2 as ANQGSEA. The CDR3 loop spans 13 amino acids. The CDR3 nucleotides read TGCAGCGTGCGCCGGGACACCTACAATGAGCAGTTCTTC. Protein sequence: CSVRRDTYNEQFF.

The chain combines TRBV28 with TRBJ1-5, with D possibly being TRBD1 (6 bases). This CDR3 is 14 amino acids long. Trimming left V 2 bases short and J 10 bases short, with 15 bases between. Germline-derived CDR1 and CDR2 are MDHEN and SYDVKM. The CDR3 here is CASSLKTGSRPQHF. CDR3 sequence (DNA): TGTGCCAGCAGTTTAAAAACAGGGAGTAGACCCCAGCATTTT.

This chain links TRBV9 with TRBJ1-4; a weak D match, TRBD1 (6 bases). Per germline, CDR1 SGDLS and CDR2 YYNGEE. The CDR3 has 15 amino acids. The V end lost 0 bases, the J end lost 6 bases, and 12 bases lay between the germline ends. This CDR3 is CASSVAGQLYEKLFF. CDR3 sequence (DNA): TGTGCCAGCAGCGTAGCTGGACAGTTGTATGAAAAACTGTTTTTT. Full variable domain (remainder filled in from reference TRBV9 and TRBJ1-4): DSGVTQTPKHLITATGQRVTLRCSPRSGDLSVYWYQQSLDQGLQFLIQYYNGEERAKGNILERFSAQQFPDLHSELNLSSLELGDSALYFCASSVAGQLYEKLFFGSGTQLSVL.

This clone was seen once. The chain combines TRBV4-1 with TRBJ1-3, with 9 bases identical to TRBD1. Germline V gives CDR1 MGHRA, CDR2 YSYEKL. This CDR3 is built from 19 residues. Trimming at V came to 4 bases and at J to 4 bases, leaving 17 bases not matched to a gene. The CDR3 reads CASSPLFKTGGSLGNTIYF. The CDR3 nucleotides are TGCGCCAGCAGCCCACTTTTTAAGACAGGGGGTTCTCTCGGAAACACCATATATTTT.

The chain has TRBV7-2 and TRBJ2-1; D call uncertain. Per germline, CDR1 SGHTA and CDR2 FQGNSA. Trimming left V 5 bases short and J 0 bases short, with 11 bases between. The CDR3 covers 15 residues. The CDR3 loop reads CASSPTAGSYNEQFF. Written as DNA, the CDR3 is TGTGCCAGCAGCCCCACAGCCGGCTCCTACAATGAGCAGTTCTTC.

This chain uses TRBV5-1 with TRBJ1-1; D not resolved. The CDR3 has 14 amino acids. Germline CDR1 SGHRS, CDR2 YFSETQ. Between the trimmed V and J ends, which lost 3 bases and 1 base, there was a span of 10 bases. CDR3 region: CASSWSRKNTEAFF. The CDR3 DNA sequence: TGCGCCAGCAGCTGGAGCAGAAAGAACACTGAAGCTTTCTTT.

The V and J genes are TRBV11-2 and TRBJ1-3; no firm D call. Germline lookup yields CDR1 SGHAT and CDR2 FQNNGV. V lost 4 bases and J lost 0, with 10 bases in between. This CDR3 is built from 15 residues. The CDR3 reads CASSSPLTSGNTIYF. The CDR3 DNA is TGTGCCAGCAGCTCGCCTCTAACCTCTGGAAACACCATATATTTT.

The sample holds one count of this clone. The CDR3 region has the DNA TGTGCCAGCAGCCGAAACAGGCCACTCCAAGAGACCCAGTACTTC. This sequence encodes CASSRNRPLQETQYF. V usage is TRBV6-5 and J usage is TRBJ2-5; possibly TRBD1 for D (5 bases). V was shortened by 6 bases and J by 1 base, with 15 bases between the two germline ends. Germline-derived CDR1 and CDR2 are MNHEY and SVGAGI. This CDR3 is 15 amino acids long.

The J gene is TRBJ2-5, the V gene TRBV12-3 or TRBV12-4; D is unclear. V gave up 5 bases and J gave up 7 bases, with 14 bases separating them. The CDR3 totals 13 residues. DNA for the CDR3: TGTGCCAGCAGTCGAGGCCCCCGTGGGACCCAGTACTTC. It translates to CASSRGPRGTQYF.

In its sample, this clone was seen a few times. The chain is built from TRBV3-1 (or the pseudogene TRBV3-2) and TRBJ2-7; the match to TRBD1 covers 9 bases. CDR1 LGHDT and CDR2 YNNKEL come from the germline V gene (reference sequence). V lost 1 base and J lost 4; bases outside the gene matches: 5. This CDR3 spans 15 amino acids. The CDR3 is CASSQGTGVSYEQYF. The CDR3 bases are TGTGCCAGCAGCCAAGGGACAGGGGTCTCTTACGAGCAGTACTTC.

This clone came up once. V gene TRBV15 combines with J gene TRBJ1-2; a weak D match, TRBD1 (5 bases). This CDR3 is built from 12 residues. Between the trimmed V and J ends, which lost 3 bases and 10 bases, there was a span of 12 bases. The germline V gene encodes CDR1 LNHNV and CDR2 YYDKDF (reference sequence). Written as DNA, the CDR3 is TGTGCCACCAGCAGCTCTGGGGCAGACTACACCTTC. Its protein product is CATSSSGADYTF.

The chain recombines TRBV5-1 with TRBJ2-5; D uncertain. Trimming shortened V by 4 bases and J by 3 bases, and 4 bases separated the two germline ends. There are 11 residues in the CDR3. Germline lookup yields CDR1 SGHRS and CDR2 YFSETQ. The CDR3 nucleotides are TGCGCCAGCAGCGAGGAAGAGACCCAGTACTTC. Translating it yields CASSEEETQYF.

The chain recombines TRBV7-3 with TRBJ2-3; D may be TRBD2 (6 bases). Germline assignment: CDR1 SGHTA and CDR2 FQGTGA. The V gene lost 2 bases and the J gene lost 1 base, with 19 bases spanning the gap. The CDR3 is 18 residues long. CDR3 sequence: CASSLESSALKGTDTQYF. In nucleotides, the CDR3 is TGTGCCAGCAGCTTAGAATCTAGCGCACTAAAGGGCACAGATACGCAGTATTTT. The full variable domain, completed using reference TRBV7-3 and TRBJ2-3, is GAGVSQTPSNKVTEKGKYVELRCDPISGHTALYWYRQSLGQGPEFLIYFQGTGAADDSGLPNDRFFAVRPEGSVSTLKIQRTERGDSAVYLCASSLESSALKGTDTQYFGPGTRLTVL.

CDR3 protein: CASSLWSGYYQPQHF. In DNA form, the CDR3 reads TGTGCCAGCAGCTTATGGTCAGGGTACTATCAGCCCCAGCATTTT. The V gene is TRBV7-2, the J gene TRBJ1-5; D possibly corresponds to TRBD1 (5 bases). V was clipped by 2 bases and J by 5 bases, with 13 bases between them. Germline lookup yields CDR1 SGHTA and CDR2 FQGNSA. CDR3 length: 15 amino acids.

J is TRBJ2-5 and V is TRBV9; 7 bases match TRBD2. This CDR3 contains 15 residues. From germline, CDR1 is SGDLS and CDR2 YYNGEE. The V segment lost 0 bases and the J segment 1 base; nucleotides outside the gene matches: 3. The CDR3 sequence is CASSVGAGIQETQYF. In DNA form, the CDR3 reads TGTGCCAGCAGCGTAGGAGCGGGAATCCAAGAGACCCAGTACTTC.

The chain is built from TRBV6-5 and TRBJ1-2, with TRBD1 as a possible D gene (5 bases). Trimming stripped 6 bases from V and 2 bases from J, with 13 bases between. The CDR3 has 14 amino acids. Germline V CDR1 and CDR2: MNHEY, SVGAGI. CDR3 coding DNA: TGTGCCAGCAGGTCACGGGGGGGGAACTATGGCTACACCTTC. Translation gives CASRSRGGNYGYTF.

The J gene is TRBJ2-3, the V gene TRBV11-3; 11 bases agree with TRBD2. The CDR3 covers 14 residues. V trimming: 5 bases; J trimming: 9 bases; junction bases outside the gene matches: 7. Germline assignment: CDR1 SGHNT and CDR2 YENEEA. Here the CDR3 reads CASSLTSGSGTQYF. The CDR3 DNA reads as TGTGCCAGCAGCCTCACTAGCGGGAGTGGGACGCAGTATTTT.

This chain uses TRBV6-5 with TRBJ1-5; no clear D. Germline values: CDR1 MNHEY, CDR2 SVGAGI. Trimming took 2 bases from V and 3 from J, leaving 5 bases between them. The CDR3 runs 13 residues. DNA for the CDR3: TGTGCCAGCAGTTACGAGCTCAATCAGCCCCAGCATTTT. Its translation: CASSYELNQPQHF.

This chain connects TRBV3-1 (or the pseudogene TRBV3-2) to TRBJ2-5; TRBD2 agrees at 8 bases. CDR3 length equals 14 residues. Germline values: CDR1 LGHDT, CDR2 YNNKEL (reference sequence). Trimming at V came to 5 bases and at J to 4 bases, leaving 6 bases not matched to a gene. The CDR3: CASSYDGGAETQYF. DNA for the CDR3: TGTGCCAGCAGCTACGACGGGGGGGCAGAGACCCAGTACTTC.